Listed below are T cell receptor beta chains from one sample, sequenced in a study of radiotherapy plus CTLA-4 blockade in lung cancer. Profiling relied on immunoSEQ multiplex PCR, and the TCRdb table lists in-frame clones only, not all of them. The sample contains under 55,000 clones, roughly three quarters of which appear only once. The sequences come from peripheral blood, collected from a patient treated with radiotherapy plus ipilimumab. Receptor source: a human donor with non-small cell lung cancer who had a partial response to radiotherapy plus ipilimumab. The CDR3 runs from the conserved cysteine through the conserved F or W.

j_call v_call cdr3_aa
TRBJ1-1 TRBV6-5 CASRRTGGRNTEAFF
TRBJ2-5 TRBV7-2 CASSQSGGAGGRYF
TRBJ2-5 TRBV5-1 CASSLGGWRAQETQYF
TRBJ1-2 TRBV6-5 CASKTGTGDFYGYTF
TRBJ2-2 TRBV9 CASSVTGYNTGELFF
TRBJ1-5 TRBV18 CASSPGTGANQPQHF
TRBJ1-4 TRBV6-4 CASSTLDRGGLEELFF
TRBJ2-7 TRBV25-1 CASSGGAYEQYF
TRBJ2-3 TRBV4-3 CASSHTYRGSSTDTQYF
TRBJ2-3 TRBV18 CASSLSTDTQYF
. TRBV7-9 CASSLGTSRDEQYF
TRBJ2-6 TRBV14 CASSQTGGLFSGANVLTF
TRBJ2-5 TRBV5-6 CASSRTSGGEETQYF
TRBJ2-7 TRBV15 CATSSTSGGFHEQYF
TRBJ1-1 TRBV4-1 CASSQEDRMVNTEAFF
TRBJ1-5 TRBV7-9 CASSLGGGNQPQHF
TRBJ1-2 TRBV19 CASSIDNRGQLGYGYTF
TRBJ2-7 TRBV6-1 CASRDRGRNSYEQYF
TRBJ2-7 TRBV18 CASSFPRGHEQYF
TRBJ1-2 TRBV7-2 CASSLPTGYYGYTF
TRBJ2-3 TRBV28 CASSLPTNSLKQYF
TRBJ2-7 TRBV7-3 CASSLMAGTPVDEQYF
TRBJ2-1 TRBV9 CASSTDGTSGGARNEQFF
TRBJ1-2 TRBV6-5 CASSSGTGGYGYTF
TRBJ2-2 TRBV21-1 CASTLNSGTPNTGELFF
TRBJ2-2 TRBV30 CAWSASRVAGFTGELFF
TRBJ1-1 TRBV10-3 CATDRGSGAEAFF
TRBJ2-5 TRBV5-1 CASSLGLAGGQRQTQYF
TRBJ1-2 TRBV4-3 CASSQGTVLSGYTF
TRBJ2-1 TRBV1 CTSSRVDRDSSYNEQFF
TRBJ1-1 TRBV6-6 CASSTPTGMNTEAFF
TRBJ1-2 TRBV19 CASSIQGYSGYTF
TRBJ1-6 TRBV29-1 CSRPGGNSPLHF
TRBJ1-1 TRBV5-1 CASSRTGTGTEAFF